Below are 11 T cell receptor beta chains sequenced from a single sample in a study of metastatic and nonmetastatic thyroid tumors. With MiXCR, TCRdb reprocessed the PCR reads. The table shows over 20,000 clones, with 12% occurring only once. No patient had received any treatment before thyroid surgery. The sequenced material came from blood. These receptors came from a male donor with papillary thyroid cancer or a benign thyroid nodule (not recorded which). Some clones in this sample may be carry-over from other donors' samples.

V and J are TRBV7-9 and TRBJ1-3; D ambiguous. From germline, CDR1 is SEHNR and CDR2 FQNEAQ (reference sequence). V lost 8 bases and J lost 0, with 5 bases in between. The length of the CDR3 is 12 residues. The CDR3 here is CASHGSGNTIYF. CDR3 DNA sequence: TGTGCCAGCCATGGCTCTGGAAACACCATATATTTT.

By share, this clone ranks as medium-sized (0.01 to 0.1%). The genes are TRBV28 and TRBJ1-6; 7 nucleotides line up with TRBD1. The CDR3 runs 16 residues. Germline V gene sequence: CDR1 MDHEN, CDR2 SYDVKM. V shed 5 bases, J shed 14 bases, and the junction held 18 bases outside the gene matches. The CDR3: CASSPRAGRGPITLHF. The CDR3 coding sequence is TGTGCCAGCAGTCCCAGGGCAGGAAGGGGGCCGATCACCCTCCACTTT.

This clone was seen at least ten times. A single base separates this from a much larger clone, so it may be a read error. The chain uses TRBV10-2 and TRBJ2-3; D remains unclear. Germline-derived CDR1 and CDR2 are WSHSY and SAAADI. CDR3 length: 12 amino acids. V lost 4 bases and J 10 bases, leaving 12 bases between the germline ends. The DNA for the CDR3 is TGCGCCAGCAGTGGCAGCGCTGACGCGCAGTATTTT. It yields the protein CASSGSADAQYF.

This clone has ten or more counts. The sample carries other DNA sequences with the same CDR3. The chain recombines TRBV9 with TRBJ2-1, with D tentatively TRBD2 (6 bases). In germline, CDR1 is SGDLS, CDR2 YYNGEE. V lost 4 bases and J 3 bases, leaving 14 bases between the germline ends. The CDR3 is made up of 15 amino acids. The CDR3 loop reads CASSPEDYLYNEQFF. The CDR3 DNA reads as TGTGCCAGCAGCCCAGAGGACTATCTCTACAATGAGCAGTTCTTC.

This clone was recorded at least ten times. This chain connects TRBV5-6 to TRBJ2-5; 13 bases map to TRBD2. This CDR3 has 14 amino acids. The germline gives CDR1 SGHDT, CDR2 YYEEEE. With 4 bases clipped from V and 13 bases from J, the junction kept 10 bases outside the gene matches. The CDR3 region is CASSLGTSGIGRYF. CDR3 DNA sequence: TGTGCCAGCAGCCTAGGGACTAGCGGGATAGGTCGGTACTTC.

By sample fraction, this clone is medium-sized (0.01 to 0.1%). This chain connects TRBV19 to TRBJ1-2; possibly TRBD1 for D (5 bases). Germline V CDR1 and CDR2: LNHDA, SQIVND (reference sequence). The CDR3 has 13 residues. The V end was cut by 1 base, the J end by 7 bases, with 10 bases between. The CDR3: CASSIAEGIGYTF. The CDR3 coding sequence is TGTGCCAGTAGTATAGCTGAGGGGATTGGCTACACCTTC.

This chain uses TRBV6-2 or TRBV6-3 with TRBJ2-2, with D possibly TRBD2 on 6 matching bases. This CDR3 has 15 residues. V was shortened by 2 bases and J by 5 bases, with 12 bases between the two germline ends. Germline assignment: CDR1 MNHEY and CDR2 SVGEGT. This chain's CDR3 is CASSYPGLTTGELFF. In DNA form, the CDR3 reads TGTGCCAGCAGTTACCCGGGACTTACGACCGGGGAGCTGTTTTTT.

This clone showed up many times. CDR3 region: CASSEWEGTEAFF. The DNA of the CDR3 is TGTGCCAGCAGTGAATGGGAGGGCACTGAAGCTTTCTTT. V gene TRBV6-1 combines with J gene TRBJ1-1; no clear D. Trimming took off 2 bases at V and 4 bases at J, with 8 bases between the two ends. Germline V gene sequence: CDR1 MNHNS, CDR2 SASEGT. This CDR3 contains 13 residues.

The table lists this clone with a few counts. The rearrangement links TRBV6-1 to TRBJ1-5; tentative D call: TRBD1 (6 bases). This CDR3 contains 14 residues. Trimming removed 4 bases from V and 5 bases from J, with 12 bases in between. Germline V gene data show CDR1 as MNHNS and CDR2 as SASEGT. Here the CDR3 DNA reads TGTGCCAGCAGTGTATCGGACAGTTATCAGCCCCAGCATTTT. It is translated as CASSVSDSYQPQHF.

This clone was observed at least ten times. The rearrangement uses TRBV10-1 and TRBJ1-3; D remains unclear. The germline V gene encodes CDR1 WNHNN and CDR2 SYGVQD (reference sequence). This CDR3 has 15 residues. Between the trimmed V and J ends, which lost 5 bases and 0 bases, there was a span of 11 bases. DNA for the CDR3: TGCGCCAGCAGTCTCGGCGGCAGCTCTGGAAACACCATATATTTT. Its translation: CASSLGGSSGNTIYF.

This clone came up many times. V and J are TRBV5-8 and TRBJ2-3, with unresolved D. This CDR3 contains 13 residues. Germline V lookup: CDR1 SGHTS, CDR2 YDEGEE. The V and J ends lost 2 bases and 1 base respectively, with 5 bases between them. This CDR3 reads CASSFEGTDTQYF. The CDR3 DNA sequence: TGTGCCAGCAGCTTTGAAGGCACAGATACGCAGTATTTT.